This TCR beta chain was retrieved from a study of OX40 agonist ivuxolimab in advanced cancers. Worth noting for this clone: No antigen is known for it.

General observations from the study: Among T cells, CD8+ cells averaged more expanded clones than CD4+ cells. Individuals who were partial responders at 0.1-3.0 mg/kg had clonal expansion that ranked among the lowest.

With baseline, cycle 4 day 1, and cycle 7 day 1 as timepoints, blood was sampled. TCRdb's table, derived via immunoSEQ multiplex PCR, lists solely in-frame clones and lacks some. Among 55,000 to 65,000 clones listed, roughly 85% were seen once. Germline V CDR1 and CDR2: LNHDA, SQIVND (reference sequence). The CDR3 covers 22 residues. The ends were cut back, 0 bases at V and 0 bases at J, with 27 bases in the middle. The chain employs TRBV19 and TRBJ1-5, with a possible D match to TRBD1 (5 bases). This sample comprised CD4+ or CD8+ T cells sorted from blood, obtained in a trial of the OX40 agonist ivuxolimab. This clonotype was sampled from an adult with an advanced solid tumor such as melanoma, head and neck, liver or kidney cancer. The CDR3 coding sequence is TGTGCCAGTAGTATAGATCTCCCTTACCGGGATACTAGCGGACATAGCAATCAGCCCCAGCATTTT. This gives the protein CASSIDLPYRDTSGHSNQPQHF. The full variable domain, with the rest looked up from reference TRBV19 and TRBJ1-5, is DGGITQSPKYLFRKEGQNVTLSCEQNLNHDAMYWYRQDPGQGLRLIYYSQIVNDFQKGDIAEGYSVSREKKESFPLTVTSAQKNPTAFYLCASSIDLPYRDTSGHSNQPQHFGDGTRLSIL.